This T cell receptor beta chain emerged from a study of Ad26.COV2.S vaccination and SARS-CoV-2 variants. About the research overall: Intramuscularly, Ad26.COV2.S was given either once or twice, 56 days apart. The study's findings and limits: Total T cell responses, in the TCR breadth and depth analyses, may have been underestimated. Breadth of non-spike TCRs did not differ between vaccinees and placebo recipients. Spike-specific TCR breadth was greater after Ad26.COV2.S than placebo.

This CDR3 contains 14 residues. Germline assignment: CDR1 KGHSH and CDR2 LQKENI. V lost 5 bases, J lost 5 bases, and 12 bases lay in between. This sample's treatment: around 19 received Ad26.COV2.S at low or high dose, single or two shots; several received placebo; per-sample allocation not given. Sampling took place 63 days after the first vaccine or placebo injection. A note on this clone: The antigen remains unidentified.

This table comes from immunoSEQ multiplex PCR, and its TCRdb copy is limited to in-frame clones, with some not included. The sample holds some 370,000 clones, approximately 83% seen once. The specimen comprised peripheral blood, sampled in a trial of Ad26.COV2.S vaccine versus placebo. The chain recombines TRBV18 with TRBJ1-4; no firm D call. This sequence was found in a person between 18 and 65 years old who received the Ad26.COV2.S COVID-19 vaccine or a placebo. The CDR3 coding sequence is TGTGCCAGCTCAAGGACCCGGACCAATGAAAAACTGTTTTTT. It is translated as CASSRTRTNEKLFF. The full variable domain, completed using reference TRBV18 and TRBJ1-4, is NAGVMQNPRHLVRRRGQEARLRCSPMKGHSHVYWYRQLPEEGLKFMVYLQKENIIDESGMPKERFSAEFPKEGPSILRIQQVVRGDSAAYFCASSRTRTNEKLFFGSGTQLSVL.